The 5 T cell receptor beta chains in this list originate from one sample, sequenced in a study of blood T cell repertoires in COVID-19. Repertoires were generated with immunoSEQ multiplex PCR, while TCRdb's copy carries only in-frame clones and drops some. The repertoire holds about 400,000 clones, with more than 70% as singletons. The sequencing sample was made of PBMCs or T cells enriched from blood (not recorded which). The receptors were gathered from a man aged 40-49 years in a cohort exposed to, infected with or recovered from COVID-19 (not recorded which).

The chain has TRBV27 and TRBJ1-3; D ambiguous. The germline V gene has CDR1 MNHEY and CDR2 SMNVEV (reference sequence). The length of the CDR3 is 15 residues. V lost 5 bases and J lost 3, with 14 bases in between. For the CDR3, the DNA is TGTGCCAGCAGTCCATCCCCGGGTTATGGAAACACCATATATTTT. This gives the protein CASSPSPGYGNTIYF.

The DNA of the CDR3 is TGCGCCAGCAGTGAGGCTACTCCGGGACTAGCGACTCCCTACGAGCAGTACTTC. This encodes CASSEATPGLATPYEQYF. This rearrangement joins TRBV10-1 to TRBJ2-7; 10 bases fit TRBD2. The V segment lost 2 bases and the J segment 2 bases; nucleotides outside the gene matches: 12. The V gene's germline CDR1 is WNHNN and CDR2 SYGVQD (reference sequence). The CDR3 is 18 amino acids.

The chain links TRBV28 to TRBJ2-2, with no clear D. The V gene's germline CDR1 is MDHEN and CDR2 SYDVKM. The ends were cut back, 5 bases at V and 4 bases at J, with 8 bases in the middle. The CDR3 covers 13 residues. The CDR3 here is CASSRPGTGELFF. The CDR3 DNA reads TGTGCCAGCAGTCGTCCGGGCACCGGGGAGCTGTTTTTT.

The V call is TRBV4-2, the J call TRBJ1-6; D gene unclear. The CDR3 has 17 amino acids. The V and J ends lost 0 bases and 0 bases respectively, with 9 bases between them. CDR1 is LGHNA and CDR2 is YNFKEQ in the germline V gene. The CDR3 loop is CASSQEIASSYNSPLHF. The CDR3 coding sequence is TGTGCCAGCAGCCAAGAAATCGCGAGCTCCTATAATTCACCCCTCCACTTT.

The rearrangement uses TRBV5-1 and TRBJ2-1, with TRBD1 matching over 11 bases. The CDR3 runs to 14 residues. CDR1 SGHRS and CDR2 YFSETQ come from the germline V gene. With V trimmed by 4 bases and J by 9 bases, 6 bases remained unmatched. The CDR3 DNA reads as TGCGCCAGCAGCACGGGGACAGGGGGGACTGAGCAGTTCTTC. Translating gives CASSTGTGGTEQFF.